Listed below are T cell receptor beta chains from one sample, sequenced in a study of identical twins. TCRdb re-called the 5' RACE reads with MiXCR, one entry per CDR3 protein. The data show fewer than 650,000 distinct CDR3 sequences, 7% to 7.5% seen once. These records were also assigned to another study, of yellow fever vaccine responses in identical twins.

Sequences were obtained from PBMCs. These receptors originate from a woman between 18 and 30 years old in good health. The CDR3 runs from the conserved cysteine through the conserved F or W. D genes are given only for firm matches. The size entry is marked missing in some rows and otherwise reads once, few, many or a size class.

D	J	size	V	CDR3	DNA
-	TRBJ2-7	few	TRBV6-1	CASSPRDNSYEQYF	TGTGCCAGCAGCCCCCGGGACAACTCCTACGAGCAGTACTTC
-	TRBJ2-3	-	TRBV6-5	CASSYDHTDTQYF	TGTGCCAGCAGTTACGACCACACAGATACGCAGTATTTT
-	TRBJ2-5	-	TRBV5-1	CASSWRQVGETQYF	TGCGCCAGCAGCTGGAGACAGGTCGGAGAGACCCAGTACTTC
-	TRBJ1-6	-	TRBV7-2	CASSLRSGDTTSPLHF	TGTGCCAGCAGCCTCAGGTCCGGGGATACAACTTCACCCCTCCACTTT
-	TRBJ2-1	many	TRBV12-3/TRBV12-4	CASSTSLQGNEQFF	TGTGCCAGCAGTACCAGCTTACAGGGAAATGAGCAGTTCTTC
-	TRBJ2-7	few	TRBV20-1	CSARVVGTRQQYF	TGCAGTGCTAGGGTAGTCGGGACTCGGCAGCAGTACTTC
-	TRBJ2-1	many	TRBV24-1	CATSALGGGLSEQFF	TGTGCCACCAGTGCCCTAGGGGGGGGCCTTAGTGAGCAGTTCTTC
-	TRBJ2-1	few	TRBV7-9	CASSPTRGPLYEQFF	TGTGCCAGCAGCCCAACTAGGGGCCCTTTGTATGAGCAGTTCTTC
-	TRBJ2-5	few	TRBV20-1	CSARSVLGANETQYF	TGCAGTGCTAGGAGCGTCCTGGGCGCGAATGAGACCCAGTACTTC
-	TRBJ2-1	many	TRBV5-6	CASSLAGRGYSYNEQFF	TGTGCCAGCAGCTTGGCCGGCAGGGGCTATTCCTACAATGAGCAGTTCTTC
-	TRBJ2-7	-	TRBV7-2	CASSLGWGVSYEQYF	TGTGCCAGCAGCTTAGGATGGGGTGTCTCCTACGAGCAGTACTTC
TRBD2	TRBJ2-1	few	TRBV7-7	CASSLGSSGRANDNEQFF	TGTGCCAGCAGCTTAGGTTCCAGCGGGAGGGCCAACGACAATGAGCAGTTCTTC
TRBD1	TRBJ1-1	few	TRBV6-2/TRBV6-3	CASSYAADREIWNTEAFF	TGTGCCAGCAGTTATGCAGCGGACAGGGAGATTTGGAACACTGAAGCTTTCTTT
TRBD1	TRBJ1-1	many	TRBV6-4	CASSDSGTGGTEAFF	TGTGCCAGCAGTGACTCGGGGACAGGGGGAACTGAAGCTTTCTTT
TRBD2	TRBJ2-2	-	TRBV3-1	CASSRYSGGTGELFF	TGTGCCAGCAGCCGCTATAGCGGGGGCACCGGGGAGCTGTTTTTT
-	TRBJ1-1	many	TRBV10-3	CAISEIAANTEAFF	TGTGCCATCAGTGAGATTGCAGCCAACACTGAAGCTTTCTTT
-	TRBJ2-1	many	TRBV24-1	CATSFGLNNEQFF	TGTGCCACCAGTTTCGGGTTGAACAATGAGCAGTTCTTC
-	TRBJ2-1	few	TRBV6-6	CASMGTANNEQFF	TGTGCCAGCATGGGAACAGCTAACAATGAGCAGTTCTTC
-	TRBJ1-1	few	TRBV20-1	CSAPGQTNTEAFF	TGCAGTGCCCCTGGACAGACGAACACTGAAGCTTTCTTT
TRBD2	TRBJ2-1	many	TRBV7-8	CASSLRAGGQYNEQFF	TGTGCCAGCAGCTTAAGAGCGGGAGGGCAATACAATGAGCAGTTCTTC
-	TRBJ1-6	-	TRBV12-3/TRBV12-4	CASSLGGTRESPLHF	TGTGCCAGCAGTTTAGGGGGAACGAGGGAATCACCCCTCCACTTT
TRBD1	TRBJ1-2	-	TRBV2	CASSAIEGTGNYGYTF	TGTGCCAGCAGTGCAATTGAGGGGACAGGGAACTATGGCTACACCTTC
-	TRBJ2-1	many	TRBV5-1	CASTPSGVGGYNEQFF	TGCGCCAGCACTCCTTCCGGGGTCGGTGGGTACAATGAGCAGTTCTTC
TRBD1	TRBJ2-5	-	TRBV6-4	CASSRTGGLLETQYF	TGTGCCAGCTCAAGGACAGGGGGCTTGTTAGAGACCCAGTACTTC
-	TRBJ2-3	many	TRBV3-1	CASSERNTQYF	TGTGCCAGCAGCGAGCGGAATACGCAGTATTTT